This entry describes one T cell receptor (beta chain). The data stem from a study of T cells after somatic rescue of genetic block. TCRdb's copy holds only in-frame clones and misses some; the assay was immunoSEQ multiplex PCR. The sample has approximately 58,000 clones, approximately 96% seen once; the top ten hold roughly 0.077%. This CDR3 is 14 amino acids long. Germline CDR1 and CDR2: WNHNN and SYGVQD (reference sequence). With 6 bases clipped from V and 0 bases from J, the junction kept 0 bases outside the gene matches. The chain is built from TRBV10-1 and TRBJ2-3, with TRBD2 matching 10 bases. The TCR originated in a child less than two years old. The sequencing input was peripheral blood mononuclear cells (PBMCs). For the CDR3, the DNA is TGCGCCAGCAGGACTAGCGGGAGCACAGATACGCAGTATTTT. This gives the protein CASRTSGSTDTQYF.